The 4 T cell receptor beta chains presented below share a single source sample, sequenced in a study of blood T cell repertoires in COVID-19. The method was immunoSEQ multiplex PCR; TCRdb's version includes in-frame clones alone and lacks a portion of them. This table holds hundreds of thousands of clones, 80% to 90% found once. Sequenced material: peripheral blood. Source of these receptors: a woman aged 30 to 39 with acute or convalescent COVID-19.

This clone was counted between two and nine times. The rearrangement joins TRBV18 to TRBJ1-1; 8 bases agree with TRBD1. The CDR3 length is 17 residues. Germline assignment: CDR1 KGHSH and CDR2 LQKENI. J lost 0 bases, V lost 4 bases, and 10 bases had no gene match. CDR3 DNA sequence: TGTGCCAGCTCACTCGGACAGGGCTACGGCCTGAACACTGAAGCTTTCTTT. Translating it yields CASSLGQGYGLNTEAFF.

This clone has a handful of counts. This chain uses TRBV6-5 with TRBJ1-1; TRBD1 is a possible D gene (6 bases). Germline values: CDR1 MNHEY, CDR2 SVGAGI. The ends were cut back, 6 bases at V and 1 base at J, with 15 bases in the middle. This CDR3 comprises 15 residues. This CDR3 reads CASRPRGQKNTEAFF. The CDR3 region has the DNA TGTGCCAGCAGACCCAGGGGCCAGAAGAACACTGAAGCTTTCTTT.

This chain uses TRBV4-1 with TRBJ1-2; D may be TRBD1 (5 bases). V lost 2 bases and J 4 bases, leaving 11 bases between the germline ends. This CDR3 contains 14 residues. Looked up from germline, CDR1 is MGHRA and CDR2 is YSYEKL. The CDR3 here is CASSQQGSLYGYTF. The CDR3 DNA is TGCGCCAGCAGCCAACAGGGCTCCCTCTATGGCTACACCTTC.

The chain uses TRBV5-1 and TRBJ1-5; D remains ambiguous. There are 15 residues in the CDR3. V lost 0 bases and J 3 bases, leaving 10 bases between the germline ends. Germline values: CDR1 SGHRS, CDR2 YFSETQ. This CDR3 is CASSLDSPANQPQHF. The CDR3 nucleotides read TGCGCCAGCAGCTTGGACAGCCCCGCCAATCAGCCCCAGCATTTT.